These T cell receptor beta chains were read from a single sample in a study of technical replicates of blood from a handful of donors. Sequencing was performed with immunoSEQ multiplex PCR; in TCRdb, only in-frame clones are kept and a portion is missing. The data show tens of thousands of clones, approximately 92% seen once. Sequencing was done on a sample of PBMCs. These receptors were obtained from a human donor in good health. Some clones in this sample may be carry-over from other donors' samples. The CDR3 runs from the conserved cysteine through the conserved F or W. D genes are given only for firm matches. Some rows mark clone size as missing; the rest say once, few, many or name a class of expanded clone.

>TRBV29-1|TRBD1|.|TRBJ2-5
CSVEGTGIQETQYF
TGCAGCGTTGAAGGGACAGGGATCCAAGAGACCCAGTACTTC
>TRBV7-8|TRBD1|.|TRBJ1-2
CASSSRTGPNYGYTF
TGTGCCAGCAGCTCAAGGACAGGGCCTAACTATGGCTACACCTTC
>TRBV27|TRBD1|.|TRBJ1-5
CASSLSRPSGTGVNQPQHF
TGTGCCAGCAGTTTATCCCGACCGTCGGGGACAGGGGTTAATCAGCCCCAGCATTTT
>TRBV18|TRBD1|.|TRBJ1-2
CASSPGQGGAGYTF
TGTGCCAGCTCACCGGGACAGGGGGGTGCTGGCTACACCTTC
>TRBV19|TRBD2|once|TRBJ2-5
CASSSLAGGQETQYF
TGTGCCAGTAGTTCACTAGCGGGAGGCCAAGAGACCCAGTACTTC
>TRBV5-4|TRBD1|.|TRBJ1-1
CASSFTGGTEAFF
TGTGCCAGCAGCTTTACAGGGGGCACTGAAGCTTTCTTT
>TRBV6-4|.|.|TRBJ1-3
CASSDRTPGGGNTIYF
TGTGCCAGCAGTGATCGGACCCCGGGGGGTGGAAACACCATATATTTT
>TRBV10-3|.|.|TRBJ1-1
CAITIGLGLETEAFF
TGTGCCATCACTATAGGACTGGGTTTGGAGACTGAAGCTTTCTTT
>TRBV10-3|TRBD1|.|TRBJ1-2
CAISDSDRAKTNYGYTF
TGTGCCATCAGTGACTCGGACAGGGCCAAGACTAACTATGGCTACACCTTC
>TRBV7-6|TRBD1|.|TRBJ1-4
CASSLRQGTNEKLFF
TGTGCCAGCAGCCTCCGACAGGGTACTAATGAAAAACTGTTTTTT
>TRBV6-1|TRBD1|.|TRBJ2-5
CASSENPTGAQETQYF
TGTGCCAGCAGCGAAAACCCGACAGGGGCGCAAGAGACCCAGTACTTC
>TRBV12-5|.|.|TRBJ2-5
CASGPSVETQYF
TGTGCTAGTGGCCCCTCGGTGGAGACCCAGTACTTC
>TRBV7-9|TRBD1|.|TRBJ1-2
CASSPGTGGLNYGYTF
TGTGCCAGCAGCCCCGGGACAGGGGGACTTAACTATGGCTACACCTTC
>TRBV10-3|TRBD1|.|TRBJ1-6
CATSGQGDSPLHF
TGTGCCACCAGTGGACAGGGGGATTCACCCCTCCACTTT
>TRBV7-3|.|.|TRBJ1-6
CASSRDSYNSPLHF
TGTGCCAGCAGCCGCGACTCCTATAATTCACCCCTCCACTTT
>TRBV5-1|TRBD2|once|TRBJ2-2
CASSFGGRGTGELFF
TGCGCCAGCAGCTTCGGCGGGAGGGGGACCGGGGAGCTGTTTTTT
>TRBV30|.|.|TRBJ2-2
CAWSVPRHRGSDTGELFF
TGTGCCTGGAGTGTACCACGACATAGGGGATCGGACACCGGGGAGCTGTTTTTT
>TRBV6-1|.|.|TRBJ2-1
CASLSLASNEQFF
TGTGCCAGCCTCTCACTAGCTTCCAATGAGCAGTTCTTC
>TRBV2|.|.|TRBJ2-7
CASGQSPYEQYF
TGTGCCAGTGGACAGTCCCCATACGAGCAGTACTTC
>TRBV7-2|.|once|TRBJ2-3
CASSQSGTTSKTQYF
TGTGCCAGCAGCCAGTCCGGGACAACTTCAAAAACGCAGTATTTT
>TRBV19|TRBD1|.|TRBJ1-1
CASRADRKPNTEAFF
TGTGCCAGTAGAGCGGACAGGAAACCGAACACTGAAGCTTTCTTT
>TRBV5-1|.|.|TRBJ2-7
CASSFIPGDSYEQYF
TGCGCCAGCAGCTTTATCCCCGGGGACTCCTACGAGCAGTACTTC
>TRBV7-2|.|.|TRBJ1-1
CASSLEWTERVTEAFF
TGTGCCAGCAGCTTAGAGTGGACGGAGCGGGTTACTGAAGCTTTCTTT
>TRBV5-6|TRBD1|once|TRBJ2-7
CASSFRDRVYEQYF
TGTGCCAGCAGCTTCCGCGACAGGGTATACGAGCAGTACTTC
>TRBV7-2|.|.|TRBJ1-5
CASSSRGNQPQHF
TGTGCCAGCAGCAGCCGAGGAAATCAGCCCCAGCATTTT
>TRBV15|TRBD2|.|TRBJ2-3
CATSRGLAATDTQYF
TGTGCCACCAGCAGAGGACTAGCGGCTACAGATACGCAGTATTTT
>TRBV5-6|.|.|TRBJ1-4
CASSLRSGTRIEKLFF
TGTGCCAGCAGCTTGAGATCTGGGACAAGAATTGAAAAACTGTTTTTT
>TRBV5-1|.|.|TRBJ2-1
CASSSQGNSYNEQFF
TGCGCCAGCAGCTCGCAGGGTAACAGTTACAATGAGCAGTTCTTC
>TRBV4-3|TRBD2|.|TRBJ2-5
CASSDQVGDSGDQETQYF
TGCGCCAGCAGCGATCAAGTTGGGGATAGCGGGGACCAAGAGACCCAGTACTTC
>TRBV6-6|.|.|TRBJ2-1
CASSYSSNEQFF
TGTGCCAGCAGTTACTCGAGTAATGAGCAGTTCTTC
>TRBV11-3|.|.|TRBJ1-1
CASSPGGQGTEAFF
TGTGCCAGCAGCCCCGGAGGGCAAGGAACTGAAGCTTTCTTT
>TRBV7-2|.|.|TRBJ1-2
CASSLLGGGGTF
TGTGCCAGCAGCTTATTAGGAGGGGGGGGCACCTTC
>TRBV7-9|.|.|TRBJ2-5
CASSDPDGGQETQYF
TGTGCCAGCAGCGACCCAGACGGCGGACAAGAGACCCAGTACTTC
>TRBV5-6|TRBD2|.|TRBJ2-3
CASSSVGGRTDTQYF
TGTGCCAGCAGCTCGGTCGGGGGGAGGACAGATACGCAGTATTTT
>TRBV6-5|.|.|TRBJ2-7
CASSQVRESSYEQYF
TGTGCCAGCAGTCAGGTGCGGGAAAGCTCCTACGAGCAGTACTTC
>TRBV7-8|TRBD1|.|TRBJ1-5
CASSLAGTGGVGQPQHF
TGTGCCAGCAGCTTAGCGGGAACAGGGGGCGTTGGGCAGCCCCAGCATTTT
>TRBV6-6|.|.|TRBJ1-2
CASSYSTSYHTF
TGTGCCAGCAGTTACTCGACAAGCTACCACACCTTC
>TRBV2|.|.|TRBJ1-5
CASSRRGPGNQPQHF
TGTGCCAGCAGTAGGAGGGGCCCTGGCAATCAGCCCCAGCATTTT
>TRBV5-1|TRBD2|.|TRBJ2-7
CASSGGSLYEQYF
TGCGCCAGCAGCGGCGGGAGCCTCTACGAGCAGTACTTC
>TRBV19|.|.|TRBJ1-2
CASSILGGTYGYTF
TGTGCCAGTAGTATCCTTGGAGGAACCTATGGCTACACCTTC
>TRBV18|.|.|TRBJ2-7
CASSPGGEMQYF
TGTGCCAGCTCACCAGGCGGAGAGATGCAGTACTTC
>TRBV7-2|.|.|TRBJ2-6
CASSLYRGGTGANVLTF
TGTGCCAGCAGCCTATACAGGGGGGGCACTGGGGCCAACGTCCTGACTTTC
>TRBV6-5|TRBD1|.|TRBJ2-7
CASIYLQGAGEQYF
TGTGCCAGCATCTACCTACAGGGGGCGGGTGAGCAGTACTTC
>TRBV5-4|.|.|TRBJ2-7
CASSGGIPGANYEQYF
TGTGCCAGCAGCGGGGGGATACCCGGGGCGAATTACGAGCAGTACTTC
>TRBV6-6|.|.|TRBJ1-5
CASSPKVGSNQPQHF
TGTGCCAGCAGCCCAAAGGTCGGGAGCAATCAGCCCCAGCATTTT
>TRBV5-4|.|.|TRBJ1-2
CASSLQGWRNGYTF
TGTGCCAGCAGCTTGCAGGGGTGGAGAAATGGCTACACCTTC
>TRBV6-5|.|.|TRBJ1-6
CASSYRGSYNSPLHF
TGTGCCAGCAGTTACAGGGGGTCCTATAATTCACCCCTCCACTTT
>TRBV4-1|.|.|TRBJ2-2
CASSPAETGELFF
TGCGCCAGCAGCCCAGCGGAAACCGGGGAGCTGTTTTTT
>TRBV19|TRBD1|.|TRBJ2-7
CASSTRQGAYEQYF
TGTGCCAGTAGTACACGACAGGGGGCCTACGAGCAGTACTTC
>TRBV2|TRBD1|.|TRBJ2-1
CASTRAGGQVNEQFF
TGTGCCAGCACCAGGGCAGGGGGCCAAGTCAATGAGCAGTTCTTC
>TRBV6-5|.|.|TRBJ2-2
CASSLAGSFPGELFF
TGTGCCAGCAGCCTCGCAGGCTCCTTTCCCGGGGAGCTGTTTTTT
>TRBV19|TRBD1|.|TRBJ2-2
CAGQDRVGTGELFF
TGTGCCGGCCAGGACAGGGTTGGCACCGGGGAGCTGTTTTTT
>TRBV7-2|.|.|TRBJ2-1
CASSLVSGLASYNEQFF
TGTGCCAGCAGCTTAGTTTCGGGACTCGCCTCCTACAATGAGCAGTTCTTC
>TRBV11-3|.|.|TRBJ2-7
CASSLGLAYEQYF
TGTGCCAGCAGCCTGGGACTTGCCTACGAGCAGTACTTC
>TRBV6-6|TRBD2|.|TRBJ2-3
CASIQKLAGGGDTQYF
TGTGCCAGTATACAAAAACTAGCGGGAGGTGGAGATACGCAGTATTTT
>TRBV18|TRBD1|.|TRBJ1-1
CASSPRQGGSRNTEAFF
TGTGCCAGCTCACCTCGACAGGGAGGATCGCGAAACACTGAAGCTTTCTTT